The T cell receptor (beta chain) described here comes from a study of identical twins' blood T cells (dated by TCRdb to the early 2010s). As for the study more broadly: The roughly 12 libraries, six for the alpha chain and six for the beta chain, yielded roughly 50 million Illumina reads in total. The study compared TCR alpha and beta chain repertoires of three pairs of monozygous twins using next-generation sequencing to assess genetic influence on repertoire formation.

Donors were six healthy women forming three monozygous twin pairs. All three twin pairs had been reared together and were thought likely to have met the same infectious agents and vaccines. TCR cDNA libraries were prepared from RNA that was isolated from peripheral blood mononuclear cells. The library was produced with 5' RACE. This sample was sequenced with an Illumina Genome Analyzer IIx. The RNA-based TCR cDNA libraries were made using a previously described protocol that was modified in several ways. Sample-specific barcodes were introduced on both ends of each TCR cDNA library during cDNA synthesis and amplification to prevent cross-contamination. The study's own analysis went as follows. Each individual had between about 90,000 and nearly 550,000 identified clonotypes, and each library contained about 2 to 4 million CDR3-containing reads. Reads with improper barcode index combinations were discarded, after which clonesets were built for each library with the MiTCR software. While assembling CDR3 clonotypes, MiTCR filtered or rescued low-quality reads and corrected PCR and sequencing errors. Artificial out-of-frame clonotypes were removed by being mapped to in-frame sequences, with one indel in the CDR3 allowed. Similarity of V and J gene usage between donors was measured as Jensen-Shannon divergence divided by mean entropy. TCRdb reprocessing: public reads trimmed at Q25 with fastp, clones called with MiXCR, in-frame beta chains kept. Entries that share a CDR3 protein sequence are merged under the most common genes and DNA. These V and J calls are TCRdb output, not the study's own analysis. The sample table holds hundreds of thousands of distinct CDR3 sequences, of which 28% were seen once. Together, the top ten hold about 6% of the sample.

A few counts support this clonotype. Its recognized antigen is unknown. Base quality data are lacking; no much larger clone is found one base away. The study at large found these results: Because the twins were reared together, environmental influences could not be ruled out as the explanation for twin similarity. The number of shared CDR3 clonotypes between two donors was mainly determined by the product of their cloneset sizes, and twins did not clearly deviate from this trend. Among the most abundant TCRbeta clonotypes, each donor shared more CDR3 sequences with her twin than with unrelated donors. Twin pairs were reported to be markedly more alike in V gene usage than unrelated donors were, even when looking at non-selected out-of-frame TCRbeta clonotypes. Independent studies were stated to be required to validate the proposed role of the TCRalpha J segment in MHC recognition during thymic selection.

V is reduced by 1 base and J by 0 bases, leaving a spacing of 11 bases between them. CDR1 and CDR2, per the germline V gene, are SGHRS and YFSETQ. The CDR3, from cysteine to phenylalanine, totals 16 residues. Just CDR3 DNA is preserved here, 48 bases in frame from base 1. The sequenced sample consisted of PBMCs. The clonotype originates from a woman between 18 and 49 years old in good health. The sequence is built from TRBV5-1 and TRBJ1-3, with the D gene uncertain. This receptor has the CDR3 CASSLFDGYSGNTIYF. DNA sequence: TGCGCCAGCAGCTTGTTTGACGGCTACTCTGGAAACACCATATATTTT.